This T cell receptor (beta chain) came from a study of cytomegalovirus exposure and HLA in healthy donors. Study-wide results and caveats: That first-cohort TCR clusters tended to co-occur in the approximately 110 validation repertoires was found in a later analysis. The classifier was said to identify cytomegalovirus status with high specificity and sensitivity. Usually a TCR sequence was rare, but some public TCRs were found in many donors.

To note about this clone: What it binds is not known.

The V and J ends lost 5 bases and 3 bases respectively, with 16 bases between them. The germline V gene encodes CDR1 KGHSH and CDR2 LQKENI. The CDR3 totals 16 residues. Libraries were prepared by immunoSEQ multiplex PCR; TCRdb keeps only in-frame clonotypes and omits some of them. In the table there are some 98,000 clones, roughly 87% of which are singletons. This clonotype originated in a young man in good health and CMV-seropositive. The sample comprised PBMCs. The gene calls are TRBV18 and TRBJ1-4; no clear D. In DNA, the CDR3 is TGTGCCAGCTCATTTTCGTCCCGAGCCTCTAATGAAAAACTGTTTTTT. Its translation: CASSFSSRASNEKLFF.